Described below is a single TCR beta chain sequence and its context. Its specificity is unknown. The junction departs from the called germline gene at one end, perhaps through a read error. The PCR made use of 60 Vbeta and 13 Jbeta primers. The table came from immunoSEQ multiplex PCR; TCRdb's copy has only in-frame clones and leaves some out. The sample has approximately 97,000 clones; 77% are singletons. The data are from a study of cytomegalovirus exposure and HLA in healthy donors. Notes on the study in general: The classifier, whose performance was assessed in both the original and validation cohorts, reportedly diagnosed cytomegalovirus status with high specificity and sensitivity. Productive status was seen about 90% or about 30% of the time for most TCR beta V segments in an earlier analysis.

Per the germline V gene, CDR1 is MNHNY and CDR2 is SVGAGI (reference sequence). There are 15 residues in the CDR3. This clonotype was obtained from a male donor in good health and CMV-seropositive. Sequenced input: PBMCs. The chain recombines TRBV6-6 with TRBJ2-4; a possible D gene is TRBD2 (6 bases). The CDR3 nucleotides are TGTGCCAGCAGTTACTCCGGGGGAGTGGAAAACAGTCAGTACTTC. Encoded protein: CASSYSGGVENSQYF.